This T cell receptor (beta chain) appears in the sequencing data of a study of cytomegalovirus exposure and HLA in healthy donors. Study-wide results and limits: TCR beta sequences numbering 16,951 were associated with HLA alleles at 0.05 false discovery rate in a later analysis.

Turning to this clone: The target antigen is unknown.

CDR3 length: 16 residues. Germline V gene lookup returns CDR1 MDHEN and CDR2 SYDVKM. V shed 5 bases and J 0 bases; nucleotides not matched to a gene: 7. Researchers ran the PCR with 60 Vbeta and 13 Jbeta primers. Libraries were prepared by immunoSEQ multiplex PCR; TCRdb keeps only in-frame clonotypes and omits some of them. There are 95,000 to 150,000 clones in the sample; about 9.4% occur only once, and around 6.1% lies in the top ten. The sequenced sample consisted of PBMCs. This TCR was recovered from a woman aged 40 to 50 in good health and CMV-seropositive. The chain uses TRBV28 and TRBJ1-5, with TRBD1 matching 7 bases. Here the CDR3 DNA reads TGTGCCAGCAGTCCCCGTCCAGGGGGTAGCAATCAGCCCCAGCATTTT. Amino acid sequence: CASSPRPGGSNQPQHF.